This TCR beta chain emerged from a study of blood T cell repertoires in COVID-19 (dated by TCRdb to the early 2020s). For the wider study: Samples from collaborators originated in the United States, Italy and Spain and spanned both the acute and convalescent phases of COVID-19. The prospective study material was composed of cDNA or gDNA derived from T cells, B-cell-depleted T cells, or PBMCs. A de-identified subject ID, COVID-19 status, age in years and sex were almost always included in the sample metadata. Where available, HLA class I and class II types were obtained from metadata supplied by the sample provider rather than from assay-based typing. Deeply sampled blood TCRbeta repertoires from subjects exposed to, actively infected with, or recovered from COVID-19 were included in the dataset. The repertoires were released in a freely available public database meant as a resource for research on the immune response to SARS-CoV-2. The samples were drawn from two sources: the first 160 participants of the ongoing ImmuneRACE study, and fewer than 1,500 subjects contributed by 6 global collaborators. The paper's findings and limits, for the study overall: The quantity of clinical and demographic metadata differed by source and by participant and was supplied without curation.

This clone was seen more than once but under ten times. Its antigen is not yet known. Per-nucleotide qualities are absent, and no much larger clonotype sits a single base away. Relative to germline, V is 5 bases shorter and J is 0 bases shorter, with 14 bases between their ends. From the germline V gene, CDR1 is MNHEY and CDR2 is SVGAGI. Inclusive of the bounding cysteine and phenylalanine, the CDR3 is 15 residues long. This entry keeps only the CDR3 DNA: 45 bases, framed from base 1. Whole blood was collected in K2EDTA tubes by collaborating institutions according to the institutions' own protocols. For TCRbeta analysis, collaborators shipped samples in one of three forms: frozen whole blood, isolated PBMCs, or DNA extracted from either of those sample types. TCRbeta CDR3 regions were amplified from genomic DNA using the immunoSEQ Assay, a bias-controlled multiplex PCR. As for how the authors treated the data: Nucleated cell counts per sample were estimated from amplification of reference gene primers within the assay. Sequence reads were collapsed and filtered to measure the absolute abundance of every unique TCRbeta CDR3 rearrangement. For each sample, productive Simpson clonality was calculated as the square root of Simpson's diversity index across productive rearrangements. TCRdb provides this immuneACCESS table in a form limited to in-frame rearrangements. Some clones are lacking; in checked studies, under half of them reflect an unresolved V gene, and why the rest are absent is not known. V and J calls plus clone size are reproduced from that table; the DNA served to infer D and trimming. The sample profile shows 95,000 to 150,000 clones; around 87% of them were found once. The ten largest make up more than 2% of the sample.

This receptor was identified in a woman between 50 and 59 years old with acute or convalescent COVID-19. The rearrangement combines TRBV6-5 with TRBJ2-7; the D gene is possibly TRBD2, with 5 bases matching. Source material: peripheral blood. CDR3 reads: CASSRMEASSYEQYF. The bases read TGTGCCAGCAGTCGTATGGAGGCGAGCTCCTACGAGCAGTACTTC.